Sequencing of this T cell receptor (beta chain) was carried out in a study of Ad26.COV2.S vaccination and SARS-CoV-2 variants. As to treatment: around 19 received Ad26.COV2.S at low or high dose, single or two shots; 5 received placebo; per-sample allocation not given. Sampling occurred on day 63 after the first vaccine or placebo injection. The V gene end was trimmed by 0 bases and the J gene end by 4 bases; junction bases not matched to a gene: 1. The length of the CDR3 is 13 residues. CDR1 is GTSNPN and CDR2 is SVGIG in the germline V gene (reference sequence). Assay used: immunoSEQ multiplex PCR; TCRdb lists only in-frame clones, some missing. The sample contains under 250,000 clones, around 88% of which appear only once.

This TCR came from a person between 18 and 65 years old who received the Ad26.COV2.S COVID-19 vaccine or a placebo. Sequencing used peripheral blood, obtained in a trial of Ad26.COV2.S vaccine versus placebo. The rearrangement uses TRBV30 and TRBJ2-5; 8 nucleotides match TRBD1. CDR3 in DNA: TGTGCCTGGAGTGTCAGGGGGCGAGAGACCCAGTACTTC. Its protein is CAWSVRGRETQYF.